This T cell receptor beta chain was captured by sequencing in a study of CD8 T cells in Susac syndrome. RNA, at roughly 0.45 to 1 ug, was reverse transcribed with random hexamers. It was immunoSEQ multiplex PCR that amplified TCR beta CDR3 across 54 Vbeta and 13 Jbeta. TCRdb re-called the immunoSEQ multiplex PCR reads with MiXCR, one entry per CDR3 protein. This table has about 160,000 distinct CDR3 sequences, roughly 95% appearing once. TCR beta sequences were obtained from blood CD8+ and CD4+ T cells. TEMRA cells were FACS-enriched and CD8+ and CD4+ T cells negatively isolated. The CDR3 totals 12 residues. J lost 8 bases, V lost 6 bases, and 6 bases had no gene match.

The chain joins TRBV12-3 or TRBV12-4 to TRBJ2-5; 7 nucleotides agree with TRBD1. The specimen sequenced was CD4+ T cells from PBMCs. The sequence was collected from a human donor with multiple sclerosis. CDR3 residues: CASSSGQRTQYF. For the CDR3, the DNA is TGTGCCAGCAGCTCGGGACAGCGTACCCAGTACTTC.